A selection of T cell receptor beta chains follows, all from one sample in a study of regulatory T cells in long-lasting Graves disease. TCRdb analysed the multiplex PCR reads with MiXCR anew, one entry per CDR3 protein. Seen here are around 500,000 distinct CDR3 sequences, roughly 20% observed once, and the top ten hold 6.5% to 10%. Sequenced here: peripheral blood mononuclear cells (PBMCs), sampled when the disease was refractory, from a patient treated with antithyroid drugs. Receptors originate from a female donor with Graves disease. CDR3s include the opening cysteine and the closing phenylalanine or tryptophan. D genes are given only for firm matches. The size field is filled for only some rows; it gives once, few, many or a size class.

clone size	J gene	V gene	D gene	CDR3 protein	CDR3 DNA
few	TRBJ1-2	TRBV18	.	CASSPPALSNYGYTF	TGTGCCAGCTCACCACCGGCGCTCTCTAACTATGGCTACACCTTC
many	TRBJ2-5	TRBV28	TRBD2	CASSIFRGEEETQYF	TGTGCCAGCAGTATTTTCCGGGGGGAGGAAGAGACCCAGTACTTC
many	TRBJ2-7	TRBV28	.	CASSIHEQYF	TGTGCCAGCAGCATCCACGAGCAGTACTTC
.	TRBJ2-3	TRBV29-1	.	CSVAKQGPPTDTQYF	TGCAGCGTTGCCAAACAGGGTCCCCCCACAGATACGCAGTATTTT
many	TRBJ2-7	TRBV11-2	TRBD2	CASSTSEYYEQYF	TGTGCCAGCAGTACTAGCGAATACTACGAGCAGTACTTC
few	TRBJ1-2	TRBV29-1	.	CSVVNGQNYGYTF	TGCAGCGTTGTTAATGGACAGAACTATGGCTACACCTTC
few	TRBJ2-2	TRBV4-1	TRBD2	CASSLLRGTSGELFF	TGCGCCAGCAGCCTCCTCCGGGGGACTAGCGGGGAGCTGTTTTTT
many	TRBJ2-7	TRBV28	TRBD2	CASRGTSGRSAGEQYF	TGTGCCAGCAGAGGGACTAGCGGGAGGAGCGCGGGGGAGCAGTACTTC
many	TRBJ1-2	TRBV6-1	.	CASSHGPGFEYGYTF	TGTGCCAGCAGCCACGGTCCAGGGTTCGAGTATGGCTACACCTTC
many	TRBJ2-7	TRBV11-1	.	CASSNRDQTYEQYF	TGTGCCAGCAGCAACCGGGACCAGACCTACGAGCAGTACTTC
few	TRBJ2-3	TRBV12-3/TRBV12-4	.	CASSLVARGGGLGDTQYF	TGTGCCAGCAGTTTAGTTGCCCGGGGCGGAGGATTGGGAGATACGCAGTATTTT
.	TRBJ2-7	TRBV7-2	TRBD2	CASSLSGKLNYYYEQYF	TGTGCCAGCAGCTTGAGCGGGAAGTTAAACTACTACTACGAGCAGTACTTC
.	TRBJ1-1	TRBV29-1	TRBD1	CSVETGTGTPEAFF	TGCAGCGTAGAAACCGGGACAGGGACCCCTGAAGCTTTCTTT
many	TRBJ2-5	TRBV20-1	.	CSAVSGTVETQYF	TGCAGTGCGGTATCCGGGACGGTAGAGACCCAGTACTTC
many	TRBJ1-1	TRBV28	.	CASSRQGATEAFF	TGTGCCAGCAGTCGACAAGGTGCCACTGAAGCTTTCTTT
many	TRBJ1-1	TRBV12-3/TRBV12-4	.	CASSLSGFGAGTEAFF	TGTGCCAGCAGTTTGTCGGGGTTCGGGGCGGGAACTGAAGCTTTCTTT
.	TRBJ2-2	TRBV18	.	CASSPVVLDISGELFF	TGTGCCAGCTCACCGGTGGTATTGGACATTTCCGGGGAGCTGTTTTTT
few	TRBJ2-7	TRBV3-1	.	CASSSRWGASYEQYF	TGTGCCAGCAGCTCAAGGTGGGGGGCTAGCTACGAGCAGTACTTC
once	TRBJ1-2	TRBV6-2/TRBV6-3	.	CASGRFGYTF	TGTGCCAGCGGACGGTTTGGCTACACCTTC
many	TRBJ1-2	TRBV28	.	CASSLAREPYGYTF	TGTGCCAGCAGCCTAGCAAGGGAGCCCTATGGCTACACCTTC
many	TRBJ2-2	TRBV28	TRBD1	CASSFPGQGANTGELFF	TGTGCCAGCAGTTTCCCCGGACAGGGGGCGAACACCGGGGAGCTGTTTTTT
.	TRBJ2-5	TRBV11-2	.	CASSRRSGTTNQETQYF	TGTGCCAGCAGCCGAAGGTCCGGGACCACCAACCAAGAGACCCAGTACTTC
few	TRBJ1-5	TRBV7-9	TRBD1	CASSPASDRVSNQPQHF	TGTGCCAGCAGCCCCGCCTCGGACAGGGTTAGCAATCAGCCCCAGCATTTT
many	TRBJ2-2	TRBV6-5	.	CASSSPATNTGELFF	TGTGCCAGCAGTTCCCCGGCGACGAACACCGGGGAGCTGTTTTTT
many	TRBJ1-1	TRBV29-1	.	CSVERGGGTEAFF	TGCAGCGTTGAACGGGGAGGCGGCACTGAAGCTTTCTTT
many	TRBJ2-7	TRBV7-8	TRBD2	CASSLVTSGSNEQYF	TGTGCCAGCAGCTTAGTAACTAGCGGGAGCAACGAGCAGTACTTC
few	TRBJ2-1	TRBV28	TRBD2	CASSLGGRAGEQFF	TGTGCCAGCAGTTTAGGCGGGAGGGCCGGTGAGCAGTTCTTC
many	TRBJ1-1	TRBV20-1	.	CLTRNPVGTEAFF	TGCCTCACGAGGAACCCTGTGGGGACTGAAGCTTTCTTT
many	TRBJ2-2	TRBV6-1	.	CASSFEPGRSSGELFF	TGTGCCAGCAGCTTCGAACCGGGACGGTCGTCCGGGGAGCTGTTTTTT
.	TRBJ2-2	TRBV5-1	.	CASSLAGRYTGELFF	TGCGCCAGCAGCTTGGCCGGCAGATACACCGGGGAGCTGTTTTTT
.	TRBJ1-2	TRBV20-1	.	CSASHRGAGYTF	TGCAGTGCTAGTCATCGCGGAGCGGGCTACACCTTC
.	TRBJ1-1	TRBV12-3/TRBV12-4	TRBD1	CASSSLDRGPEAFF	TGTGCCAGCAGCTCACTCGACAGGGGCCCTGAAGCTTTCTTT
.	TRBJ1-1	TRBV20-1	.	CSARDSPSTYEAFF	TGCAGTGCTAGAGATTCTCCTTCGACATATGAAGCTTTCTTT
few	TRBJ1-1	TRBV20-1	.	CSARARLMNTEAFF	TGCAGTGCTAGAGCGAGGCTCATGAACACTGAAGCTTTCTTT
many	TRBJ2-7	TRBV6-5	.	CASSYNQGRSYEQYF	TGTGCCAGCAGTTACAACCAGGGAAGGTCCTACGAGCAGTACTTC
few	TRBJ2-1	TRBV6-5	.	CASRYTGNHNEQFF	TGTGCCAGCAGATACACAGGGAATCACAATGAGCAGTTCTTC
.	TRBJ1-2	TRBV28	TRBD1	CASSLKPGQGARGYTF	TGTGCCAGCAGTTTAAAACCGGGACAGGGGGCGCGAGGCTACACCTTC
many	TRBJ1-2	TRBV18	TRBD1	CASSPLDRDGYTF	TGTGCCAGCTCACCTTTGGACAGGGACGGCTACACCTTC
few	TRBJ2-6	TRBV6-9	TRBD2	CASSWVAIAGRRGANVLTF	TGTGCCAGCAGTTGGGTTGCTATAGCGGGTCGTAGGGGGGCCAACGTCCTGACTTTC
many	TRBJ1-1	TRBV9	.	CASSVSGTEAFF	TGTGCCAGCAGCGTCTCCGGGACAGAAGCTTTCTTT
once	TRBJ2-6	TRBV6-1	TRBD1	CASSLFSQGAGANVLTF	TGTGCCAGCAGCCTATTCTCTCAGGGGGCTGGGGCCAACGTCCTGACTTTC
few	TRBJ1-1	TRBV6-1	.	CATSRGRINTEAFF	TGTGCCACATCCAGGGGCAGGATCAACACTGAAGCTTTCTTT
few	TRBJ2-7	TRBV12-3/TRBV12-4	.	CASSWGDGTYEQYF	TGTGCCAGCAGTTGGGGGGACGGAACCTACGAGCAGTACTTC
many	TRBJ2-7	TRBV7-9	TRBD1	CASSSRDSSYEQYF	TGTGCCAGCAGCTCCCGGGACAGCTCCTACGAGCAGTACTTC